This T cell receptor beta chain was recorded in a study of T cell responses to AZD1222 COVID-19 vaccine. Sequencing used immunoSEQ multiplex PCR; TCRdb keeps in-frame clones, though not all of them. The sample lists about 59,000 clones, 89% occurring once. This CDR3 spans 14 amino acids. Per the germline V gene, CDR1 is MNHEY and CDR2 is SVGAGI. V shed 2 bases and J shed 5 bases, with 12 bases lying between them. Worth noting for this clone: Its matching antigen is unknown.

General study findings and limits: Donors were largely white British and mainly female; clonal diversity was possibly underestimated. After two AZD1222 doses, spike-specific TCR breadth and depth rose versus day 0.

The genes are TRBV6-5 and TRBJ1-2, with D uncertain. The sequences come from peripheral blood, collected 28 days after the second AZD1222 dose. This TCR came from an adult who received the AZD1222 COVID-19 vaccine. CDR3 in amino acids: CASSYTLREYGYTF. As DNA, the CDR3 is TGTGCCAGCAGTTACACCTTAAGGGAATATGGCTACACCTTC.